The source of this T cell receptor beta chain is a study of T cells in Graves' hyperthyroidism and ophthalmopathy. This CDR3 spans 19 amino acids. Germline V gives CDR1 SGHAT, CDR2 FQNNGV. V lost 0 bases and J lost 3; bases outside the gene matches: 9. In its sample, this clonotype was seen many times. The source material, RNA transcripts, was used to amplify TCR beta CDR3 regions. Primed by the HTBI set, a first-round RT-PCR was run on the TCR CDR3. MiXCR, applied by TCRdb to the multiplex PCR reads, yields one record per CDR3 protein. The data contain roughly 38,000 distinct CDR3 sequences, less than 50% of them singletons.

Sample: blood. The receptor was derived from a woman aged 50 to 65 with Graves' hyperthyroidism that later progressed to Graves' ophthalmopathy. The chain recombines TRBV11-2 with TRBJ2-5; TRBD2 matches 14 bases. The CDR3 is CASSLEPGLAGDWKETQYF. CDR3 sequence (DNA): TGTGCCAGCAGCTTAGAACCGGGACTAGCGGGAGATTGGAAAGAGACCCAGTACTTC.